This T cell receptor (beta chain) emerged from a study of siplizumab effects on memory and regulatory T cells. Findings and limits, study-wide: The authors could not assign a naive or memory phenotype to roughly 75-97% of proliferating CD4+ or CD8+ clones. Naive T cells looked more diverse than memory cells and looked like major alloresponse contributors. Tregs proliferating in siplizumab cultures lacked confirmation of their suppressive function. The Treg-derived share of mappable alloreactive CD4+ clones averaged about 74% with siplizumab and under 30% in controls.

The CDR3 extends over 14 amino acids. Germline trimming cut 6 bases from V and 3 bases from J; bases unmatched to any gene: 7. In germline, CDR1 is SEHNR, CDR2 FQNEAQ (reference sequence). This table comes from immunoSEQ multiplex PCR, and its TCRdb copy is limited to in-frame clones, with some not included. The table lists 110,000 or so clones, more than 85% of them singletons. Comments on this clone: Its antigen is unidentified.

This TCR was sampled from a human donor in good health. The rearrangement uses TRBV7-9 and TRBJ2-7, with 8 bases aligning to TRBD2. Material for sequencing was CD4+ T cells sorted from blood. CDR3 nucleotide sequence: TGTGCCAGCAGTTCCGGGACTAGGGGCTACGAGCAGTACTTC. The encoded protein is CASSSGTRGYEQYF.